These 23 T cell receptor beta chains originate from one sample sequenced in a study of cytomegalovirus exposure and HLA in healthy donors. The PCR used 60 Vbeta and 13 Jbeta primers. Clones were sequenced by immunoSEQ multiplex PCR, and TCRdb holds only the in-frame ones, with some missing. Altogether about 150,000 clones are present, around 79% being singletons, with the ten largest covering about 5.9%. The sequencing input was PBMCs. These TCRs come from a man aged 45-65 years in good health and CMV-seropositive.

This rearrangement joins TRBV28 to TRBJ1-1; D is uncertain. Germline V gives CDR1 MDHEN, CDR2 SYDVKM. V lost 2 bases, J lost 7 bases, and 11 bases lay in between. CDR3 size: 13 residues. The chain's CDR3 is CASSLPGFGEAFF. CDR3 bases: TGTGCCAGCAGTTTACCGGGTTTTGGTGAAGCTTTCTTT.

This clone was seen a single time. The CDR3 DNA reads TGTGCCAGCAGCGGCAGGACTTTCACAGATACGCAGTATTTT. Its protein product is CASSGRTFTDTQYF. The chain couples TRBV7-8 to TRBJ2-3; TRBD2 is a possible D gene (5 bases). The CDR3 contains 14 residues. Germline lookup yields CDR1 SGHVS and CDR2 FQNEAQ. V was pared by 5 bases and J by 2 bases, with 11 bases between.

This chain joins TRBV7-8 and TRBJ2-1, with 11 bases that match TRBD2. The ends lost 5 bases at V and 1 base at J; junction bases unmatched: 19. The CDR3 is made up of 21 amino acids. The germline V gene encodes CDR1 SGHVS and CDR2 FQNEAQ. For the CDR3, the DNA is TGTGCCAGCAGCCTTATAGCGGGAGGGCCTTTCTCGATGGCTTCCTACAATGAGCAGTTCTTC. Its protein product is CASSLIAGGPFSMASYNEQFF.

Concerning this clone itself: One end of the junction fails to match germline, which may point to a read error. The V gene is TRBV5-4, the J gene TRBJ1-2; 9 positions agree with TRBD1. The CDR3 loop spans 18 amino acids. Germline V gene data show CDR1 as SGHNT and CDR2 as YYREEE (reference sequence). The CDR3 region is CASSSGRDRDSANHGYTF. The CDR3 DNA is TGTGCCAGCAGCTCGGGGAGGGACAGGGATTCAGCTAACCATGGCTACACCTTC.

This clone was seen a handful of times. The chain carries TRBV5-4 and TRBJ2-7; possible D gene TRBD1, 6 bases. Deletions cut 4 bases from V and 4 bases from J, with 15 bases between. CDR1 is SGHNT, CDR2 YYREEE, per germline (reference sequence). CDR3 size: 14 residues. DNA of the CDR3: TGTGCCAGCAGCACGACCCCGGACAGTTACGAGCAGTACTTC. It yields the protein CASSTTPDSYEQYF.

The chain recombines TRBV6-5 with TRBJ1-4; maybe TRBD1 (5 bases). V lost 0 bases and J 8 bases, leaving 13 bases between the germline ends. Germline V gene lookup returns CDR1 MNHEY and CDR2 SVGAGI. The CDR3 is made up of 15 amino acids. CDR3 in DNA: TGTGCCAGCAGTTACTCAAAAGGGGTAACGGAAAAACTGTTTTTT. Translating it yields CASSYSKGVTEKLFF.

J is TRBJ1-2 and V is TRBV6-5; no reliable D call. With 2 bases removed from V and 2 bases from J, the gap between germline ends came to 9 bases. The germline CDR1 and CDR2 sequences are MNHEY and SVGAGI. CDR3 size: 14 residues. CDR3 in amino acids: CASSYDTWNYGYTF. The CDR3 DNA sequence: TGTGCCAGCAGTTACGACACGTGGAACTATGGCTACACCTTC.

The gene calls are TRBV5-6 and TRBJ2-1; TRBD2 aligns across 11 bases. The V gene end was trimmed by 4 bases and the J gene end by 6 bases; junction bases not matched to a gene: 6. The germline CDR1 and CDR2 sequences are SGHDT and YYEEEE. The CDR3 has 15 residues. Here the CDR3 DNA reads TGTGCCAGCAGCCCACTAGCGGGAGAGGGCAATGAGCAGTTCTTC. This translates into CASSPLAGEGNEQFF.

This clone was observed once. The chain joins TRBV5-1 to TRBJ2-5, with D tentatively TRBD2 (5 bases). CDR1 is SGHRS, CDR2 YFSETQ, per germline. The CDR3 is 13 residues long. V gave up 4 bases and J gave up 5 bases, with 12 bases separating them. The CDR3 reads CASSPGSRETQYF. The CDR3 region has the DNA TGCGCCAGCAGCCCGGGAAGTAGGGAGACCCAGTACTTC.

The rearrangement uses TRBV6-5 and TRBJ2-2, with TRBD1 matching 8 bases. J gave up 1 base and V 1 base, and 2 bases lay outside the gene matches. Germline V lookup: CDR1 MNHEY, CDR2 SVGAGI. The CDR3 is made up of 16 amino acids. The CDR3 protein is CASSYYRGENTGELFF. The CDR3 DNA reads as TGTGCCAGCAGTTACTACAGGGGGGAGAACACCGGGGAGCTGTTTTTT.

This clone appeared a few times. This rearrangement joins TRBV5-1 to TRBJ1-1; 7 bases map to TRBD1. The CDR3 sequence is 15 residues long. From germline, CDR1 is SGHRS and CDR2 YFSETQ. The V segment lost 4 bases and the J segment 5 bases; nucleotides outside the gene matches: 11. CDR3 region: CASSAGTEGSTEAFF. CDR3 nucleotide sequence: TGCGCCAGCAGCGCCGGGACAGAGGGATCGACTGAAGCTTTCTTT. The variable domain in full, with the rest retrieved from reference TRBV5-1 and TRBJ1-1, is KAGVTQTPRYLIKTRGQQVTLSCSPISGHRSVSWYQQTPGQGLQFLFEYFSETQRNKGNFPGRFSGRQFSNSRSEMNVSTLELGDSALYLCASSAGTEGSTEAFFGQGTRLTVV.

The chain carries TRBV25-1 and TRBJ2-2; D is ambiguous. The germline gives CDR1 MGHDK, CDR2 SYGVNS. Trimming removed 1 base from V and 7 bases from J, with 10 bases in between. CDR3 size: 14 residues. This CDR3 is CASSELQINGELFF. The DNA for the CDR3 is TGTGCCAGCAGTGAATTACAGATAAACGGGGAGCTGTTTTTT.

The chain uses TRBV27 and TRBJ2-5; tentatively, D is TRBD2 (6 bases). The better agreement between TRBJ2-7 and the DNA end casts doubt on the J call. CDR3 length: 15 amino acids. CDR1 and CDR2 from the germline V gene are MNHEY and SMNVEV (reference sequence). The CDR3 spells CASSLYAGLSYEQYF. The DNA of the CDR3 is TGTGCCAGCAGTTTATATGCGGGGCTCTCCTACGAGCAGTACTTC.

This clone has more than one count but fewer than ten. J is TRBJ2-6 and V is TRBV11-2, with 9 bases that match TRBD1. V shed 7 bases and J 4 bases; nucleotides not matched to a gene: 5. This CDR3 spans 15 amino acids. CDR1 SGHAT and CDR2 FQNNGV come from the germline V gene. The CDR3 here is CASTGTGSGANVLTF. The CDR3 DNA reads TGTGCCAGCACCGGGACAGGGAGCGGGGCCAACGTCCTGACTTTC.

The chain employs TRBV7-8 and TRBJ1-2; 8 bases line up with TRBD1. Germline trimming cut 2 bases from V and 4 bases from J; bases unmatched to any gene: 6. Per the germline V gene, CDR1 is SGHVS and CDR2 is FQNEAQ. The CDR3 extends over 15 amino acids. CDR3 in amino acids: CASSLIGTGGYGYTF. CDR3 coding DNA: TGTGCCAGCAGCTTAATAGGCACAGGGGGCTATGGCTACACCTTC.

This chain joins TRBV5-4 and TRBJ2-2, with a weak D call TRBD2 (5 bases). CDR3 length equals 14 residues. Germline CDR1 is SGHNT and CDR2 is YYREEE (reference sequence). Deletions cut 0 bases from V and 8 bases from J, with 11 bases between. CDR3 sequence (DNA): TGTGCCAGCAGCTTGGGGACTTCCTTTGGGGAGCTGTTTTTT. It specifies CASSLGTSFGELFF.

CDR3: CASSLEVRGATQYF. The CDR3 DNA sequence: TGCGCCAGCAGCTTGGAGGTCAGGGGAGCGACCCAGTACTTC. The chain uses TRBV5-1 and TRBJ2-5; a weak D match, TRBD1 (6 bases). This CDR3 region has 14 residues. Germline values: CDR1 SGHRS, CDR2 YFSETQ. V lost 0 bases and J lost 7, with 13 bases in between.

The J gene is TRBJ1-6, the V gene TRBV29-1, with D perhaps TRBD1 (5 bases). V was cut by 5 bases and J by 10 bases, with 18 bases left in between. This CDR3 is 14 amino acids long. CDR1 and CDR2 (germline): SQVTM, ANQGSEA. CDR3 sequence: CSVSAGTAGSPLHF. CDR3 sequence (DNA): TGCAGCGTTTCTGCCGGGACCGCGGGGTCACCCCTCCACTTT.

The gene calls are TRBV7-9 and TRBJ1-2; TRBD1 matches at 12 bases. The CDR3 extends over 14 amino acids. The germline gives CDR1 SEHNR, CDR2 FQNEAQ (reference sequence). V gave up 6 bases and J gave up 5 bases; unmatched junction bases: 4. The CDR3 DNA is TGTGCCAGCAGTCGGGACAGGGGGCATTATGGCTACACCTTC. Residues: CASSRDRGHYGYTF. Full variable domain (remainder filled in from reference TRBV7-9 and TRBJ1-2): DTGVSQNPRHKITKRGQNVTFRCDPISEHNRLYWYRQTLGQGPEFLTYFQNEAQLEKSRLLSDRFSAERPKGSFSTLEIQRTEQGDSAMYLCASSRDRGHYGYTFGSGTRLTVV.

CDR3 residues: CASRDRGRSLEKLFF. The CDR3, as DNA: TGTGCCAGCAGGGACAGGGGGCGTTCCTTGGAAAAACTGTTTTTT. The chain employs TRBV2 and TRBJ1-4; TRBD1 agrees at 11 bases. This CDR3 comprises 15 residues. J gave up 8 bases and V 6 bases, and 8 bases lay outside the gene matches. Germline CDR1 reads SNHLY; CDR2 reads FYNNEI. Together with reference TRBV2 and TRBJ1-4, the CDR3 gives the full variable domain: EPEVTQTPSHQVTQMGQEVILRCVPISNHLYFYWYRQILGQKVEFLVSFYNNEISEKSEIFDDQFSVERPDGSNFTLKIRSTKLEDSAMYFCASRDRGRSLEKLFFGSGTQLSVL.

This chain connects TRBV28 to TRBJ2-7; D perhaps matches TRBD1 (5 bases). The germline V gene has CDR1 MDHEN and CDR2 SYDVKM. V was clipped by 6 bases and J by 6 bases, with 12 bases between them. This CDR3 is built from 12 residues. The CDR3 region is CASRRGRLEQYF. The DNA for the CDR3 is TGTGCCAGCAGAAGGGGCCGTCTCGAGCAGTACTTC.

V gene TRBV10-1 combines with J gene TRBJ2-7; 7 bases line up with TRBD1. V shed 0 bases, J shed 6 bases, and the junction held 5 bases outside the gene matches. Looked up from germline, CDR1 is WNHNN and CDR2 is SYGVQD (reference sequence). The CDR3 is 14 amino acids. This CDR3 is CASSESSGDSEQYF. The CDR3 DNA is TGCGCCAGCAGTGAGTCCTCTGGGGACAGCGAGCAGTACTTC.

V is TRBV7-9 and J is TRBJ2-1, with 10 bases aligning to TRBD2. V shed 5 bases, J shed 7 bases, and the junction held 11 bases outside the gene matches. Germline lookup yields CDR1 SEHNR and CDR2 FQNEAQ (reference sequence). CDR3 length equals 16 residues. The CDR3 coding sequence is TGTGCCAGCAGCGAGGGAGCCGGGACTAGCGCTAATGAGCAGTTCTTC. Encoded protein: CASSEGAGTSANEQFF.